The rows below give T cell receptor beta chains drawn from one sample of a study of early T cells in non-severe SARS-CoV-2 infection. TCRdb reanalysed the 5' RACE reads using MiXCR and keeps one entry per CDR3 protein. The sample consists of approximately 76,000 distinct CDR3 sequences, about 11% of them appearing once. The specimen was whole blood. The receptors were sampled from an adult who was a healthcare worker with PCR-confirmed SARS-CoV-2 infection or an uninfected control (not recorded which). Each CDR3 is given with its conserved first and last residue. D genes are given only for firm matches. Some rows have no size entry. The others give once, few or many, or a class for an expanded clone.

size: many; J: TRBJ1-5; V: TRBV12-3/TRBV12-4; D: -; CDR3: CASSLYLNQPQHF; DNA: TGTGCCAGCAGTTTATACCTAAATCAGCCCCAGCATTTT
size: few; J: TRBJ1-1; V: TRBV6-2/TRBV6-3; D: -; CDR3: CASSYEGAVNTEAFF; DNA: TGTGCCAGCAGTTACGAAGGGGCAGTGAACACTGAAGCTTTCTTT
size: many; J: TRBJ1-1; V: TRBV7-6; D: -; CDR3: CASSLKGGTEAFF; DNA: TGTGCCAGCAGTTTAAAGGGGGGCACTGAAGCTTTCTTT
size: few; J: TRBJ2-5; V: TRBV12-3/TRBV12-4; D: -; CDR3: CASSFEGWQETQYF; DNA: TGTGCCAGCAGTTTTGAGGGGTGGCAAGAGACCCAGTACTTC
size: few; J: TRBJ2-1; V: TRBV3-1; D: -; CDR3: CASGVGLSSYNEQFF; DNA: TGTGCCAGCGGCGTGGGGCTGAGCTCCTACAATGAGCAGTTCTTC
size: few; J: TRBJ2-6; V: TRBV7-2; D: -; CDR3: CASSLKAGATSGANVLTF; DNA: TGTGCCAGCAGCTTAAAGGCAGGTGCTACCTCTGGGGCCAACGTCCTGACTTTC
size: -; J: TRBJ1-5; V: TRBV6-6; D: TRBD1; CDR3: CASSSQGQGINQPQHF; DNA: TGTGCCAGCAGCTCCCAGGGACAGGGGATCAATCAGCCCCAGCATTTT
size: -; J: TRBJ1-1; V: TRBV20-1; D: -; CDR3: CSARGLGTYQSLNTEAFF; DNA: TGCAGTGCTAGAGGCCTCGGGACATACCAGAGCCTGAACACTGAAGCTTTCTTT
size: many; J: TRBJ1-4; V: TRBV18; D: TRBD1; CDR3: CASSSSTGSNEKLFF; DNA: TGTGCCAGCTCATCCTCGACAGGGAGTAATGAAAAACTGTTTTTT
size: -; J: TRBJ2-3; V: TRBV9; D: -; CDR3: CASSKGTDTQYF; DNA: TGTGCCAGCAGCAAGGGAACAGATACGCAGTATTTT
size: many; J: TRBJ1-3; V: TRBV7-9; D: -; CDR3: CASSQEQVAIYF; DNA: TGTGCCAGCAGCCAAGAACAGGTCGCCATATATTTT
size: -; J: TRBJ1-4; V: TRBV5-1; D: -; CDR3: CASSLGTADEKLFF; DNA: TGCGCCAGCAGCTTGGGGACAGCAGATGAAAAACTGTTTTTT
size: many; J: TRBJ1-4; V: TRBV5-5; D: -; CDR3: CASSFGPIRMDEKLFF; DNA: TGTGCCAGCAGCTTCGGACCCATAAGGATGGATGAAAAACTGTTTTTT
size: once; J: TRBJ2-2; V: TRBV6-6; D: -; CDR3: CASSYGFDTGELFF; DNA: TGTGCCAGCAGTTACGGTTTCGACACCGGGGAGCTGTTTTTT
size: few; J: TRBJ1-2; V: TRBV9; D: TRBD1; CDR3: CASSAVQGSYGYTF; DNA: TGTGCCAGCAGCGCAGTACAGGGGAGCTATGGCTACACCTTC
size: -; J: TRBJ2-7; V: TRBV10-3; D: -; CDR3: CAISDPISRGSYEQYF; DNA: TGTGCCATCAGTGATCCGATTTCGCGGGGTTCCTACGAGCAGTACTTC
size: many; J: TRBJ2-1; V: TRBV2; D: -; CDR3: CASRTGGGAYNEQFF; DNA: TGTGCCAGCCGTACAGGAGGGGGGGCCTACAATGAGCAGTTCTTC
size: -; J: TRBJ1-4; V: TRBV3-1; D: -; CDR3: CASSQDQAGEKLFF; DNA: TGTGCCAGCAGCCAAGATCAGGCGGGCGAAAAACTGTTTTTT
size: -; J: TRBJ1-5; V: TRBV5-4; D: -; CDR3: CASSFYRRNSNQPQHF; DNA: TGTGCCAGCAGCTTTTACAGGCGGAATAGCAATCAGCCCCAGCATTTT
size: many; J: TRBJ2-3; V: TRBV6-5; D: TRBD2; CDR3: CASSRLLAGGTDTQYF; DNA: TGTGCCAGCAGCCGACTACTAGCGGGGGGGACAGATACGCAGTATTTT
size: few; J: TRBJ2-7; V: TRBV10-3; D: TRBD1; CDR3: CAISERDSTYEQYF; DNA: TGTGCCATCAGTGAGAGGGACAGCACCTACGAGCAGTACTTC
size: -; J: TRBJ2-4; V: TRBV20-1; D: TRBD1; CDR3: CSARDRDQNIQYF; DNA: TGCAGTGCTAGGGACAGGGATCAAAACATTCAGTACTTC
size: -; J: TRBJ2-6; V: TRBV14; D: -; CDR3: CASSQVVGANVLIF; DNA: TGTGCCAGCAGCCAAGTGGTCGGGGCCAACGTCCTGATTTTC
size: -; J: TRBJ2-1; V: TRBV7-2; D: -; CDR3: CASSPPSGEEQFF; DNA: TGTGCCAGCAGCCCTCCCTCTGGGGAGGAGCAGTTCTTC
size: many; J: TRBJ1-4; V: TRBV20-1; D: TRBD1; CDR3: CSARDFGTGLYEKLFF; DNA: TGCAGTGCTAGAGATTTCGGGACAGGGCTCTATGAAAAACTGTTTTTT
size: -; J: TRBJ2-1; V: TRBV5-1; D: TRBD2; CDR3: CASSSSRGGYSEQFF; DNA: TGCGCCAGCAGCTCCTCCCGGGGGGGGTACAGTGAGCAGTTCTTC
size: many; J: TRBJ2-7; V: TRBV20-1; D: -; CDR3: CSARDQWRAYEQYF; DNA: TGCAGTGCTAGAGATCAGTGGCGGGCCTACGAGCAGTACTTC
size: many; J: TRBJ2-7; V: TRBV21-1; D: -; CDR3: CASSSDRGYEQYF; DNA: TGTGCCAGCAGCTCGGACAGGGGCTACGAGCAGTACTTC
size: many; J: TRBJ2-1; V: TRBV29-1; D: -; CDR3: CSVDSTRHNNNEQFF; DNA: TGCAGCGTTGACTCGACTAGGCACAATAACAATGAGCAGTTCTTC
size: -; J: TRBJ1-1; V: TRBV5-1; D: -; CDR3: CASSFRGERTEAFF; DNA: TGCGCCAGCAGCTTCCGGGGGGAAAGGACTGAAGCTTTCTTT
size: many; J: TRBJ2-7; V: TRBV6-6; D: TRBD1; CDR3: CASSPDRGYEQYF; DNA: TGTGCCAGCAGCCCGGACAGGGGTTACGAGCAGTACTTC
size: few; J: TRBJ1-6; V: TRBV7-2; D: -; CDR3: CASSLEILLNSPLHF; DNA: TGTGCCAGCAGCTTAGAGATCCTCTTAAATTCACCCCTCCACTTT
size: -; J: TRBJ2-2; V: TRBV10-1; D: TRBD1; CDR3: CASSPGTGGGGELFF; DNA: TGCGCCAGCAGTCCCGGGACAGGGGGAGGAGGGGAGCTGTTTTTT
size: -; J: TRBJ2-4; V: TRBV9; D: -; CDR3: CASSPGHLAKNIQYF; DNA: TGTGCCAGCAGCCCGGGACACCTAGCCAAAAACATTCAGTACTTC
size: few; J: TRBJ2-1; V: TRBV20-1; D: -; CDR3: CSARDRGLLEQFF; DNA: TGCAGTGCTAGAGATCGGGGACTTCTCGAGCAGTTCTTC
size: -; J: TRBJ2-3; V: TRBV7-9; D: -; CDR3: CASSFPAADTQYF; DNA: TGTGCCAGCAGCTTTCCAGCCGCAGATACGCAGTATTTT
size: -; J: TRBJ1-5; V: TRBV24-1; D: -; CDR3: CATSRDRFGPQHF; DNA: TGTGCCACCAGTCGCGATAGGTTCGGACCCCAGCATTTT
size: -; J: TRBJ2-1; V: TRBV11-2; D: -; CDR3: CASSLELAVPYNEQFF; DNA: TGTGCCAGCAGCTTAGAGTTGGCGGTTCCATACAATGAGCAGTTCTTC
size: -; J: TRBJ2-6; V: TRBV6-2/TRBV6-3; D: -; CDR3: CASSYSLSGANVLTF; DNA: TGTGCCAGCAGTTACTCACTCTCTGGGGCCAACGTCCTGACTTTC
size: many; J: TRBJ2-1; V: TRBV7-2; D: TRBD2; CDR3: CASSLESSGGLENEQFF; DNA: TGTGCCAGCAGCTTAGAGTCCAGCGGGGGGTTGGAGAATGAGCAGTTCTTC
size: many; J: TRBJ1-4; V: TRBV6-5; D: -; CDR3: CATRRDGNEKLFF; DNA: TGTGCCACTCGCCGGGACGGCAATGAAAAACTGTTTTTT
size: many; J: TRBJ1-1; V: TRBV2; D: -; CDR3: CASSGYTEAFF; DNA: TGTGCCAGCAGTGGATACACTGAAGCTTTCTTT
size: few; J: TRBJ2-7; V: TRBV12-3/TRBV12-4; D: TRBD1; CDR3: CASSQDRNSYEQYF; DNA: TGTGCCAGCAGTCAGGACAGGAACTCCTACGAGCAGTACTTC
size: many; J: TRBJ2-7; V: TRBV11-2; D: -; CDR3: CASSPRASFSYEQYF; DNA: TGTGCCAGCAGCCCTCGGGCTAGCTTCTCCTACGAGCAGTACTTC
size: -; J: TRBJ2-3; V: TRBV6-4; D: TRBD2; CDR3: CASSDQLAGTDTQYF; DNA: TGTGCCAGCAGTGACCAACTAGCGGGCACAGATACGCAGTATTTT